This TCR beta chain was retrieved from a study of monozygotic twins with inflammatory bowel disease. A remark on this clonotype: Its target is unknown.

Germline loops: CDR1 LGHDT, CDR2 YNNKEL (reference sequence). This CDR3 region has 14 residues. Findings and caveats of the study: It was not supported that a single strong signal or clonotype was associated with IBD.

Investigators extracted total RNA from whole blood and did not sort T cells. The UMIs carried a 6-nucleotide sample barcode, and they were added by template switching. No DNA is given; TCRdb re-called the 5' RACE reads and lists each CDR3 protein once. This table lists 420,000 or so distinct CDR3 sequences. The V call is TRBV3-1, the J call TRBJ1-6; the D call from TCRdb, TRBD1, cannot be confirmed without DNA. Sequencing was done on a sample of blood. The origin of this receptor is a human donor with ulcerative colitis or Crohn's disease, or a healthy co-twin of an affected twin (not recorded which). Here the CDR3 reads CASSHGQGNSPLHF. The variable domain in full, with the rest retrieved from reference TRBV3-1 and TRBJ1-6, is DTAVSQTPKYLVTQMGNDKSIKCEQNLGHDTMYWYKQDSKKFLKIMFSYNNKELIINETVPNRFSPKSPDKAHLNLHINSLELGDSAVYFCASSHGQGNSPLHFGNGTRLTVT.